Presented here are 28 T cell receptor beta chains from one specimen sequenced in a study of blood T cell repertoires in COVID-19. Libraries were prepared by immunoSEQ multiplex PCR; TCRdb keeps only in-frame clonotypes and omits some of them. Of about 210,000 clones listed, roughly 85% were seen once; the top ten hold approximately 2.3%. Material: peripheral blood. These receptors were collected from a woman in her seventies with COVID-19, enrolled during active disease.

This clone has only one observation. This chain uses TRBV4-3 with TRBJ1-4; no reliable D call. The CDR3 is made up of 15 amino acids. In germline, CDR1 is LGHNA, CDR2 YSLEER. V was clipped by 0 bases and J by 8 bases, with 13 bases between them. The CDR3 reads CASSQEWQAGEKLFF. CDR3 in DNA: TGCGCCAGCAGCCAAGAATGGCAAGCGGGGGAAAAACTGTTTTTT.

This chain joins TRBV7-8 and TRBJ2-7; weak D call: TRBD2 (6 bases). The germline V and J ends were trimmed by 1 base and 3 bases, with 13 bases remaining between them. This CDR3 has 15 residues. Germline assignment: CDR1 SGHVS and CDR2 FQNEAQ. The CDR3 reads CASSLGGLALYEQYF. The CDR3 DNA reads as TGTGCCAGCAGCTTAGGTGGGCTAGCGCTCTACGAGCAGTACTTC.

The chain links TRBV2 to TRBJ1-1; weak D call: TRBD1 (6 bases). Germline assignment: CDR1 SNHLY and CDR2 FYNNEI. V was cut by 5 bases and J by 5 bases, with 18 bases left in between. The CDR3 runs to 15 residues. In nucleotides, the CDR3 is TGTGCCAGCAGTCAAGACCTACAGGGAGGGACTGAAGCTTTCTTT. This translates into CASSQDLQGGTEAFF. Variable domain in full (rest from reference TRBV2 and TRBJ1-1): EPEVTQTPSHQVTQMGQEVILRCVPISNHLYFYWYRQILGQKVEFLVSFYNNEISEKSEIFDDQFSVERPDGSNFTLKIRSTKLEDSAMYFCASSQDLQGGTEAFFGQGTRLTVV.

The chain employs TRBV19 and TRBJ1-1, with 12 bases fitting TRBD1. V was pared by 7 bases and J by 5 bases, with 8 bases of the junction left unmatched. Germline loops: CDR1 LNHDA, CDR2 SQIVND (reference sequence). The CDR3 covers 15 residues. DNA of the CDR3: TGTGCCAGTAAACTCCGGGACAGGGGGCAAACTGAAGCTTTCTTT. It specifies CASKLRDRGQTEAFF. The full variable domain, its missing parts supplied by reference TRBV19 and TRBJ1-1, is DGGITQSPKYLFRKEGQNVTLSCEQNLNHDAMYWYRQDPGQGLRLIYYSQIVNDFQKGDIAEGYSVSREKKESFPLTVTSAQKNPTAFYLCASKLRDRGQTEAFFGQGTRLTVV.

This clone was detected only a few times. The chain couples TRBV6-2 or TRBV6-3 to TRBJ2-7; no firm D call. The germline V gene encodes CDR1 MNHEY and CDR2 SVGEGT. The germline V and J ends were trimmed by 4 bases and 2 bases, with 18 bases remaining between them. The CDR3 totals 16 residues. The CDR3 nucleotides read TGTGCCAGCAGTTCCCCCGGAGTGGGTCCTACCTACGAGCAGTACTTC. Translated, it gives CASSSPGVGPTYEQYF.

The chain couples TRBV28 to TRBJ1-2; D gene ambiguous. Germline V gene data show CDR1 as MDHEN and CDR2 as SYDVKM. The V and J ends lost 7 bases and 2 bases respectively, with 5 bases between them. This CDR3 has 11 amino acids. This chain's CDR3 is CASTGNYGYTF. DNA for the CDR3: TGTGCCAGCACAGGAAACTATGGCTACACCTTC.

This clone has just one count. This chain uses TRBV7-2 with TRBJ2-7; the match to TRBD1 covers 9 bases. V was pared by 5 bases and J by 6 bases, with 8 bases of the junction left unmatched. CDR1 is SGHTA, CDR2 FQGNSA, per germline. The CDR3 sequence is 14 residues long. CDR3 coding DNA: TGTGCCAGCAGCCCAAGGGTGACAGGGGGCGAGCAGTACTTC. Translation gives CASSPRVTGGEQYF.

The gene calls are TRBV28 and TRBJ2-1; TRBD1 matches 8 bases. V was pared by 3 bases and J by 7 bases, with 5 bases of the junction left unmatched. The CDR3 runs to 14 residues. Germline V CDR1 and CDR2: MDHEN, SYDVKM. The CDR3 region is CASSFIRQGNEQFF. In DNA, the CDR3 is TGTGCCAGCAGTTTCATTCGACAGGGGAATGAGCAGTTCTTC.

The rearrangement joins TRBV7-2 to TRBJ1-1; maybe TRBD1 (6 bases). Germline CDR1 and CDR2: SGHTA and FQGNSA. The V and J ends lost 6 bases and 5 bases respectively, with 16 bases between them. The length of the CDR3 is 14 residues. The CDR3 DNA reads as TGTGCCAGCAGGCCCTACAGGGACGGAACTGAAGCTTTCTTT. Protein product: CASRPYRDGTEAFF.

This chain links TRBV4-3 with TRBJ1-3; D remains ambiguous. The CDR3 is 15 amino acids. V was cut by 1 base and J by 4 bases, with 11 bases left in between. CDR1 LGHNA and CDR2 YSLEER come from the germline V gene. Here the CDR3 DNA reads TGCGCCAGCAGCCAAGGCCTGGGAGAGGGAAACACCATATATTTT. Its translation is CASSQGLGEGNTIYF.

The chain joins TRBV6-6 to TRBJ1-2; TRBD1 aligns across 7 bases. The CDR3 has 18 amino acids. J lost 0 bases, V lost 5 bases, and 15 bases had no gene match. Per germline, CDR1 MNHNY and CDR2 SVGAGI (reference sequence). The CDR3 loop is CASSRLSGQYSSNYGYTF. DNA for the CDR3: TGTGCCAGCAGTCGTCTCTCGGGACAGTACTCCTCTAACTATGGCTACACCTTC.

The rearrangement links TRBV7-6 to TRBJ2-1; 11 bases are a match to TRBD2. With V trimmed by 5 bases and J by 3 bases, 18 bases remained unmatched. CDR1 and CDR2 from the germline V gene are SGHVS and FNYEAQ. The CDR3 has 20 residues. In DNA form, the CDR3 reads TGTGCCAGCAGCCCTACAACAGGGGGACTAGCGGTATTACGCTACAATGAGCAGTTCTTC. Amino acid sequence: CASSPTTGGLAVLRYNEQFF.

CDR3 nucleotide sequence: TGCGCCAGCAGCCCCGAGTCCGATGGCGGTGGCTACACCTTC. Translating it yields CASSPESDGGGYTF. This chain connects TRBV5-1 to TRBJ1-2; unclear D gene. Germline values: CDR1 SGHRS, CDR2 YFSETQ. The V gene lost 4 bases and the J gene lost 7 bases, with 17 bases spanning the gap. The CDR3 is 14 amino acids.

The gene calls are TRBV3-1 (or the pseudogene TRBV3-2) and TRBJ1-6; a possible D gene is TRBD1 (6 bases). The V gene lost 2 bases and the J gene lost 8 bases, with 13 bases spanning the gap. The CDR3 length is 15 residues. Germline V CDR1 and CDR2: LGHDT, YNNKEL (reference sequence). The CDR3 loop reads CASSQQQGTDSPLHF. As DNA, the CDR3 is TGTGCCAGCAGCCAACAACAGGGCACGGATTCACCCCTCCACTTT.

The CDR3 loop is CASSARTLYEQYF. CDR3 nucleotides: TGTGCCAGCAGCGCCAGGACTCTCTACGAGCAGTACTTC. The genes are TRBV5-5 and TRBJ2-7; tentative D call: TRBD2 (5 bases). Germline V gene data show CDR1 as SGHKS and CDR2 as YYEKEE (reference sequence). V gave up 4 bases and J gave up 3 bases, with 11 bases separating them. This CDR3 has 13 residues.

The V gene is TRBV3-1 (or the pseudogene TRBV3-2), the J gene TRBJ1-3; 12 bases are a match to TRBD1. Germline CDR1 is LGHDT and CDR2 is YNNKEL (reference sequence). J lost 4 bases, V lost 0 bases, and 7 bases had no gene match. The CDR3 covers 18 residues. CDR3 amino acids: CASSQDLGTGGDGNTIYF. The CDR3 DNA sequence: TGTGCCAGCAGCCAAGATCTCGGGACAGGGGGCGACGGAAACACCATATATTTT.

The rearrangement joins TRBV21-1 to TRBJ1-2. TRBV21-1 is shown as a pseudogene. This CDR3 has 12 amino acids. DNA for the CDR3: TGTGCCAGCAGCTGTTGGGGAGGGAGCTACACCTTC. As protein: CASSCWGGSYTF.

This clone was detected once. The J gene is TRBJ1-3, the V gene TRBV6-5, with D maybe TRBD1 (6 bases). The V and J ends lost 0 bases and 1 base respectively, with 10 bases between them. The CDR3 is made up of 16 amino acids. The germline gives CDR1 MNHEY, CDR2 SVGAGI. CDR3 sequence (DNA): TGTGCCAGCAGTTACTCTTCAGGGGCGTCTGGAAACACCATATATTTT. This translates into CASSYSSGASGNTIYF.

The chain couples TRBV19 to TRBJ1-5; 9 bases line up with TRBD1. In germline, CDR1 is LNHDA, CDR2 SQIVND (reference sequence). The ends lost 5 bases at V and 6 bases at J; junction bases unmatched: 8. This CDR3 is 15 amino acids long. The CDR3: CASSWDREFAQPQHF. The CDR3, as DNA: TGTGCCAGTAGTTGGGACAGGGAATTTGCTCAGCCCCAGCATTTT.

The chain recombines TRBV6-2 or TRBV6-3 with TRBJ1-5, with TRBD1 as a possible D gene (6 bases). V was trimmed by 5 bases and J by 1 base, leaving 9 bases between them. CDR1 and CDR2 (germline): MNHEY, SVGEGT. This CDR3 is 14 amino acids long. The CDR3 bases are TGTGCCAGCAGTACCCAGGGGAGCAATCAGCCCCAGCATTTT. Translation: CASSTQGSNQPQHF.

The J gene is TRBJ2-1, the V gene TRBV27; 8 bases fit TRBD2. V dropped 3 bases and J dropped 7; count of bases not matched to a gene: 8. Germline V gene sequence: CDR1 MNHEY, CDR2 SMNVEV (reference sequence). This CDR3 comprises 15 residues. The CDR3 protein is CASSFLAGGLNEQFF. The CDR3 DNA sequence: TGTGCCAGCAGTTTCTTGGCGGGGGGCTTAAATGAGCAGTTCTTC.

The chain has TRBV7-2 and TRBJ2-2; D gene unclear. This CDR3 is 14 amino acids long. Deletions cut 6 bases from V and 4 bases from J, with 12 bases between. Germline CDR1 is SGHTA and CDR2 is FQGNSA. This chain's CDR3 is CASREPLSTGELFF. The CDR3 coding sequence is TGTGCCAGCAGGGAGCCCCTGAGCACCGGGGAGCTGTTTTTT.

The chain has TRBV28 and TRBJ1-2, with D hard to call. The V and J ends lost 3 bases and 4 bases respectively, with 12 bases between them. Germline CDR1 reads MDHEN; CDR2 reads SYDVKM. The CDR3 contains 14 residues. The CDR3 is CASSLVQAPYGYTF. In nucleotides, the CDR3 is TGTGCCAGCAGTTTGGTCCAAGCCCCCTATGGCTACACCTTC.

V gene TRBV7-6 combines with J gene TRBJ2-3, with D possibly being TRBD1 (6 bases). Germline CDR1 and CDR2: SGHVS and FNYEAQ. The CDR3 spans 12 residues. The V gene lost 3 bases and the J gene lost 9 bases, with 10 bases spanning the gap. For the CDR3, the DNA is TGTGCCAGCAGCTTTAACAGGGACACGCAGTATTTT. Protein product: CASSFNRDTQYF.

This clone showed up many times. Other DNA sequences in the same sample also yield this CDR3. V gene TRBV2 combines with J gene TRBJ2-2; TRBD2 matches at 9 bases. Trimming took 4 bases from V and 3 from J; bases not matched to a gene: 3. The CDR3 is 15 residues long. Germline V CDR1 and CDR2: SNHLY, FYNNEI. CDR3 protein: CASSVLAGDTGELFF. The DNA for the CDR3 is TGTGCCAGCAGTGTACTAGCGGGCGACACCGGGGAGCTGTTTTTT.

The gene calls are TRBV5-1 and TRBJ2-1; 9 bases are a match to TRBD2. Germline V gene lookup returns CDR1 SGHRS and CDR2 YFSETQ. The CDR3 sequence is 15 residues long. Trimming took 0 bases from V and 9 from J; bases not matched to a gene: 7. CDR3 in amino acids: CASSLGLAVNSEQFF. The CDR3 bases are TGCGCCAGCAGCTTGGGACTAGCGGTTAACAGTGAGCAGTTCTTC.

The chain uses TRBV5-6 and TRBJ2-3, with a tentative D call TRBD2 (6 bases). This CDR3 has 15 amino acids. Germline V gene sequence: CDR1 SGHDT, CDR2 YYEEEE. Trimming shortened V by 4 bases and J by 8 bases, and 20 bases separated the two germline ends. CDR3 in DNA: TGTGCCAGCAGCCTGGTGGGTCCGAAGGAGGGTACGCAGTATTTT. Translation gives CASSLVGPKEGTQYF.

The chain links TRBV28 to TRBJ2-7; 7 nucleotides match TRBD2. Looked up from germline, CDR1 is MDHEN and CDR2 is SYDVKM. CDR3 length: 15 amino acids. V was clipped by 7 bases and J by 4 bases; unmatched bases: 13. The CDR3 nucleotides are TGTGCCAGCAAGGCAGGGCACTCCGGGAGGTACGAGCAGTACTTC. Translating it yields CASKAGHSGRYEQYF.